This entry lists 21 T cell receptor beta chains sequenced from one sample in a study of cytotoxic CD8 clonotypes in ibrutinib-treated CLL. Profiling relied on immunoSEQ multiplex PCR, and the TCRdb table lists in-frame clones only, not all of them. The sample gives 20,000 to 30,000 clones, under 85% of which show up once; under 10% is in the top ten. The material sequenced was PBMCs, taken before ibrutinib treatment. These receptor sequences come from a human donor with chronic lymphocytic leukemia.

The chain couples TRBV6-1 to TRBJ1-1; 8 bases match TRBD1. This CDR3 has 14 amino acids. From germline, CDR1 is MNHNS and CDR2 SASEGT. With V trimmed by 1 base and J by 3 bases, 1 base remained unmatched. The CDR3 is CASSEDRGDTEAFF. CDR3 in DNA: TGTGCCAGCAGTGAAGACAGGGGGGACACTGAAGCTTTCTTT.

CDR3 in amino acids: CASSPFGAQDNEQFF. CDR3 DNA sequence: TGTGCCAGCTCACCCTTTGGTGCTCAGGACAATGAGCAGTTCTTC. The chain joins TRBV18 to TRBJ2-1; unclear D gene. Germline V lookup: CDR1 KGHSH, CDR2 LQKENI. The V and J ends lost 3 bases and 5 bases respectively, with 14 bases between them. The length of the CDR3 is 15 residues.

The V and J genes are TRBV5-6 and TRBJ2-3; 9 positions match TRBD1. CDR3 size: 15 residues. V was clipped by 0 bases and J by 5 bases; unmatched bases: 4. CDR1 is SGHDT and CDR2 is YYEEEE in the germline V gene. CDR3: CASSLVQGAGDTQYF. The CDR3 DNA reads TGTGCCAGCAGCTTGGTACAGGGGGCGGGAGATACGCAGTATTTT.

This clone has a single count. The rearrangement links TRBV15 to TRBJ2-1; D gene uncertain. The germline V and J ends were trimmed by 2 bases and 0 bases, with 5 bases remaining between them. The CDR3 has 14 amino acids. Germline V gives CDR1 LNHNV, CDR2 YYDKDF (reference sequence). CDR3 region: CATSRKGSYNEQFF. The CDR3 nucleotides read TGTGCCACCAGCAGAAAGGGCTCCTACAATGAGCAGTTCTTC.

The V call is TRBV7-8, the J call TRBJ2-5; 14 bases line up with TRBD2. The CDR3 contains 21 residues. Germline CDR1 reads SGHVS; CDR2 reads FQNEAQ. V trimming: 1 base; J trimming: 0 bases; junction bases outside the gene matches: 13. CDR3 in DNA: TGTGCCAGCAGCTTAGAACGTCCAGGGACTAGCGGGAGATTGTACCAAGAGACCCAGTACTTC. Residues: CASSLERPGTSGRLYQETQYF.

The V gene is TRBV25-1, the J gene TRBJ2-2; no definite D call. CDR3 length equals 15 residues. Germline-derived CDR1 and CDR2 are MGHDK and SYGVNS. Trimming left V 0 bases short and J 1 base short, with 6 bases between. Here the CDR3 reads CASSEYRRNTGELFF. DNA of the CDR3: TGTGCCAGCAGTGAATATCGGCGGAACACCGGGGAGCTGTTTTTT.

The chain has TRBV27 and TRBJ2-7; TRBD2 matches at 9 bases. V was pared by 5 bases and J by 2 bases, with 4 bases of the junction left unmatched. This CDR3 has 14 residues. Germline CDR1 reads MNHEY; CDR2 reads SMNVEV (reference sequence). For the CDR3, the DNA is TGTGCCAGCAGTCGGCGGGAGGGCACCTACGAGCAGTACTTC. As protein: CASSRREGTYEQYF.

This rearrangement joins TRBV28 to TRBJ2-3; D not resolved. From germline, CDR1 is MDHEN and CDR2 SYDVKM. The CDR3 is 11 residues long. V was cut by 5 bases and J by 7 bases, with 7 bases left in between. CDR3: CASSLVHTQYF. The CDR3 DNA reads as TGTGCCAGCAGTCTCGTTCATACGCAGTATTTT.

This chain uses TRBV4-3 with TRBJ1-5; no definite D call. The CDR3 is made up of 15 amino acids. V lost 0 bases and J 4 bases, leaving 10 bases between the germline ends. Germline CDR1 LGHNA, CDR2 YSLEER. Here the CDR3 reads CASSQDWGGNQPQHF. CDR3 nucleotide sequence: TGCGCCAGCAGCCAAGATTGGGGTGGAAATCAGCCCCAGCATTTT.

The V call is TRBV18, the J call TRBJ2-1; 8 nucleotides agree with TRBD1. CDR3 length: 15 residues. J was trimmed by 5 bases and V by 1 base; bases with no gene match: 4. Germline V gives CDR1 KGHSH, CDR2 LQKENI. In DNA, the CDR3 is TGTGCCAGCTCACCACGAGGACAGGGAAACAATGAGCAGTTCTTC. Residues: CASSPRGQGNNEQFF.

This clone came up a few times. The V and J genes are TRBV11-2 and TRBJ2-5; tentatively, D is TRBD2 (5 bases). In germline, CDR1 is SGHAT, CDR2 FQNNGV. The CDR3 has 14 residues. V lost 2 bases, J lost 1 base, and 8 bases lay in between. CDR3 DNA sequence: TGTGCCAGCAGCTTAAGGCTAGCCCAAGAGACCCAGTACTTC. Residues: CASSLRLAQETQYF.

By proportion, this clone is medium-sized. This rearrangement joins TRBV28 to TRBJ1-5, with 8 bases identical to TRBD1. There are 13 residues in the CDR3. Germline values: CDR1 MDHEN, CDR2 SYDVKM. The V gene end was trimmed by 6 bases and the J gene end by 4 bases; junction bases not matched to a gene: 2. CDR3 loop: CASRWTGNQPQHF. CDR3 coding DNA: TGTGCCAGCAGGTGGACAGGGAATCAGCCCCAGCATTTT. The full variable domain, its missing parts supplied by reference TRBV28 and TRBJ1-5, is DVKVTQSSRYLVKRTGEKVFLECVQDMDHENMFWYRQDPGLGLRLIYFSYDVKMKEKGDIPEGYSVSREKKERFSLILESASTNQTSMYLCASRWTGNQPQHFGDGTRLSIL.

This chain uses TRBV18 with TRBJ2-7; a possible D gene is TRBD1 (5 bases). This CDR3 is built from 14 residues. V dropped 3 bases and J dropped 3 bases, with 12 bases sitting between them. Per germline, CDR1 KGHSH and CDR2 LQKENI. In DNA, the CDR3 is TGTGCCAGCTCACCCCAGGGAAACAGCTACGAGCAGTACTTC. This encodes CASSPQGNSYEQYF.

The CDR3 protein is CASSQSGDTQYF. The DNA for the CDR3 is TGTGCCAGCAGCCAATCGGGGGATACGCAGTATTTT. The chain carries TRBV7-3 and TRBJ2-3, with D possibly TRBD2 on 5 matching bases. V lost 5 bases and J 6 bases, leaving 9 bases between the germline ends. Germline-derived CDR1 and CDR2 are SGHTA and FQGTGA. The CDR3 has 12 amino acids.

CDR3 in DNA: TGTGCCAGCTCACCACCGTTGAAGGGGCAAAATGAAAAACTGTTTTTT. Its protein is CASSPPLKGQNEKLFF. The chain has TRBV18 and TRBJ1-4; a weak D match, TRBD1 (5 bases). Trimming shortened V by 0 bases and J by 5 bases, and 13 bases separated the two germline ends. This CDR3 is built from 16 residues. Germline V lookup: CDR1 KGHSH, CDR2 LQKENI.

The CDR3 DNA follows: TGTGCCATCAGGGGGGGACAGGGGGACACCGGGGAGCTGTTTTTT. Protein product: CAIRGGQGDTGELFF. The chain links TRBV10-3 to TRBJ2-2; 11 nucleotides align to TRBD1. Germline V CDR1 and CDR2: ENHRY, SYGVKD. Trimming at V came to 6 bases and at J to 3 bases, leaving 3 bases not matched to a gene. CDR3 size: 15 residues.

The rearrangement links TRBV30 to TRBJ2-5, with D hard to call. The CDR3 contains 13 residues. The germline CDR1 and CDR2 sequences are GTSNPN and SVGIG (reference sequence). V was trimmed by 1 base and J by 2 bases, leaving 8 bases between them. The CDR3 loop reads CAWSGGPQETQYF. DNA for the CDR3: TGTGCCTGGAGTGGGGGTCCACAAGAGACCCAGTACTTC.

In its sample, this clone was seen a few times. The chain uses TRBV19 and TRBJ1-5; D not certain. This CDR3 spans 12 amino acids. Trimming shortened V by 6 bases and J by 4 bases, and 7 bases separated the two germline ends. Germline CDR1 reads LNHDA; CDR2 reads SQIVND (reference sequence). The CDR3 spells CASRRENQPQHF. The CDR3 DNA reads as TGTGCCAGTAGAAGGGAGAATCAGCCCCAGCATTTT.

The V and J genes are TRBV6-1 and TRBJ2-7; no clear D. The CDR3 is 11 residues long. Germline loops: CDR1 MNHNS, CDR2 SASEGT. Trimming stripped 5 bases from V and 8 bases from J, with 10 bases between. The CDR3 loop is CASSLGSQQYF. The CDR3 DNA reads as TGTGCCAGCAGTCTCGGGTCGCAGCAGTACTTC.

The rearrangement uses TRBV15 and TRBJ2-6; weak D call: TRBD1 (6 bases). The CDR3 spans 15 residues. Trimming stripped 4 bases from V and 4 bases from J, with 11 bases between. Germline CDR1 and CDR2: LNHNV and YYDKDF (reference sequence). CDR3 amino acids: CATSTRGSGANVLTF. The CDR3 DNA sequence: TGTGCCACCAGCACCAGGGGCTCCGGGGCCAACGTCCTGACTTTC.

The chain carries TRBV28 and TRBJ2-7; D remains ambiguous. The V end lost 3 bases, the J end lost 1 base, and 7 bases lay between the germline ends. From germline, CDR1 is MDHEN and CDR2 SYDVKM. The CDR3 is 13 amino acids. CDR3 nucleotide sequence: TGTGCCAGCAGTTTGTTACAGTCCTACGAGCAGTACTTC. This sequence encodes CASSLLQSYEQYF.